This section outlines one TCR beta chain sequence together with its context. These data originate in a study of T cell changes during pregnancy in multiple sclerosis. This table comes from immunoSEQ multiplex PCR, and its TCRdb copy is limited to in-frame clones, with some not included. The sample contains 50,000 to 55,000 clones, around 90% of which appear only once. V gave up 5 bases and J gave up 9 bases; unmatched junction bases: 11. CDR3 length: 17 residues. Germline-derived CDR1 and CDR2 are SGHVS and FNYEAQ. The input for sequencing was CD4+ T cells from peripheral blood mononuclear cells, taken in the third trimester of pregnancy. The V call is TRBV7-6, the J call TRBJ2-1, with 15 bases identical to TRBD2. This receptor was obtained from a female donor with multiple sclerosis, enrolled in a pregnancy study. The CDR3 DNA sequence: TGTGCCAGCAGCGTAGGAGGACTAGCGGGGGGGCAGGGTGAGCAGTTCTTC. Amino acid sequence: CASSVGGLAGGQGEQFF.